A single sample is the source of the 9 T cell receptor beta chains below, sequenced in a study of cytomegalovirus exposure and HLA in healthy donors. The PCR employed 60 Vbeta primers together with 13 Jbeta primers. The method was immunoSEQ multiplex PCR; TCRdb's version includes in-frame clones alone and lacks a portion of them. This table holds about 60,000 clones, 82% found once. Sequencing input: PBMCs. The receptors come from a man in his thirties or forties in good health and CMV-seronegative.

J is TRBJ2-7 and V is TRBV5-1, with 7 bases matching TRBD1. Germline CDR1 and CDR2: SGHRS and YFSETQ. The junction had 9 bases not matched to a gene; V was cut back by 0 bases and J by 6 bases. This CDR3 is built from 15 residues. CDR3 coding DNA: TGCGCCAGCAGCTTGGGGGGGACAGAGGTGGGCGAGCAGTACTTC. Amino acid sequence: CASSLGGTEVGEQYF.

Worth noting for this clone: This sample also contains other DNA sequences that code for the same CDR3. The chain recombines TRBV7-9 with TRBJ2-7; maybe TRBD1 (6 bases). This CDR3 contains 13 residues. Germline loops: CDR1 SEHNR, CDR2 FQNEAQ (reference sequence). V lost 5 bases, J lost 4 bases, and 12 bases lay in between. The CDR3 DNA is TGTGCCAGCAGCCTAGGACAGATTTACGAGCAGTACTTC. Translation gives CASSLGQIYEQYF.

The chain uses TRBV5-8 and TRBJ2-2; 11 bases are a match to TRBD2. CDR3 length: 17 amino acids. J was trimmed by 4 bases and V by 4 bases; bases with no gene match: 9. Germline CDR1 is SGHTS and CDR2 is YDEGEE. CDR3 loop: CASSNPGLAAPTGELFF. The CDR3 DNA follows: TGTGCCAGCAGCAATCCGGGACTAGCGGCCCCCACCGGGGAGCTGTTTTTT.

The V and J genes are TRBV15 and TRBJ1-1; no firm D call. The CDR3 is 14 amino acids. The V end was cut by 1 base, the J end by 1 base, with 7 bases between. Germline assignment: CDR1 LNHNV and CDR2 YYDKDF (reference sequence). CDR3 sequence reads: CATSRVGGNTEAFF. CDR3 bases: TGTGCCACCAGCAGAGTCGGAGGGAACACTGAAGCTTTCTTT.

The CDR3 coding sequence is TGTGCCAGCAGTTATTTAACCAGGGTTACCGGGGAGCTGTTTTTT. This sequence encodes CASSYLTRVTGELFF. The chain combines TRBV6-5 with TRBJ2-2; TRBD1 is a possible D gene (5 bases). Germline V lookup: CDR1 MNHEY, CDR2 SVGAGI. The CDR3 contains 15 residues. Trimming shortened V by 3 bases and J by 5 bases, and 13 bases separated the two germline ends.

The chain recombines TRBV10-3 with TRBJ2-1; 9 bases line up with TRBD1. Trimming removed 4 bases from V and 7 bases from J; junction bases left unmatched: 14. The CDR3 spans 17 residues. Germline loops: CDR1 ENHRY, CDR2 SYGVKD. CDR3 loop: CAISVIAETGGGNEQFF. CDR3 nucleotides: TGTGCCATCAGTGTAATAGCAGAGACAGGGGGTGGGAATGAGCAGTTCTTC.

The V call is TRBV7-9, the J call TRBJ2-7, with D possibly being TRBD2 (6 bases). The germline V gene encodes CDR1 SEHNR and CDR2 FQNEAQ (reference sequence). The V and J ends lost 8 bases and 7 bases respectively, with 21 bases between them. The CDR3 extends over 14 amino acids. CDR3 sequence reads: CASCLSGPLREQYF. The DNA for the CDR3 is TGTGCCAGCTGCCTTAGCGGACCACTTCGGGAGCAGTACTTC.

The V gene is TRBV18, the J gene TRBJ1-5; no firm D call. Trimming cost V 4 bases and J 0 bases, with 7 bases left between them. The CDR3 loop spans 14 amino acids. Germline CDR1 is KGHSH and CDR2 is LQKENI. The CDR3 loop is CASSHRDSNQPQHF. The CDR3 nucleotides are TGTGCCAGCTCACACAGAGATAGCAATCAGCCCCAGCATTTT.

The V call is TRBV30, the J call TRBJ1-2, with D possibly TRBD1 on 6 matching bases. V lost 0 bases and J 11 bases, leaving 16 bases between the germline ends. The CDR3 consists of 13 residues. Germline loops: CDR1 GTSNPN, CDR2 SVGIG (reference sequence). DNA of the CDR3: TGTGCCTGGAGTGTACAACAGGGAGTGGGGTACACCTTC. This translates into CAWSVQQGVGYTF.